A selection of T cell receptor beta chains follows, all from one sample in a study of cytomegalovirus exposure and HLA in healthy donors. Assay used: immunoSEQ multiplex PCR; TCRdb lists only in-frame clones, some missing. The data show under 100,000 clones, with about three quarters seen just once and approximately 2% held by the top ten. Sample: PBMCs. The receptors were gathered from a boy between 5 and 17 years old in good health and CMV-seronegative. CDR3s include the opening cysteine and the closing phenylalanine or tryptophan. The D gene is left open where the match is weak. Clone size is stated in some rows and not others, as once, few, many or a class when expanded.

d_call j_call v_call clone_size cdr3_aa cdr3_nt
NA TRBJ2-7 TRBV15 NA CATSGDGYEQYF TGTGCCACCAGCGGCGACGGGTACGAGCAGTACTTC
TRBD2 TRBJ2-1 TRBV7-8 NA CASSYGTSGRAYNEQFF TGTGCCAGCAGCTATGGGACTAGCGGGAGGGCCTACAATGAGCAGTTCTTC
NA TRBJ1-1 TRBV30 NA CAWTLTPNTEAFF TGTGCCTGGACCCTGACACCGAACACTGAAGCTTTCTTT
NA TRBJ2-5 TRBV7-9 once CASSRWTGGETQYF TGTGCCAGCAGCCGTTGGACAGGAGGGGAGACCCAGTACTTC
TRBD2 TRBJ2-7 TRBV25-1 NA CASSEYGVTSGITYEQYF TGTGCCAGCAGTGAATACGGGGTGACTAGCGGGATAACATACGAGCAGTACTTC
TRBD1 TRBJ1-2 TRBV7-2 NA CASGLGDRGTGGYTF TGTGCCAGCGGCTTAGGAGACAGGGGGACAGGTGGCTACACCTTC
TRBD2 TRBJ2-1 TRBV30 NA CAWRGGSYNEQFF TGTGCCTGGAGGGGAGGGTCCTACAATGAGCAGTTCTTC
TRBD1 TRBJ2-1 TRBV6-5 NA CASSYSGTGMNEQFF TGTGCCAGCAGTTACTCTGGGACAGGGATGAATGAGCAGTTCTTC
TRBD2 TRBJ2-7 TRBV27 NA CASGHPGTIREQYF TGTGCCAGCGGTCACCCCGGGACTATCAGAGAGCAGTACTTC
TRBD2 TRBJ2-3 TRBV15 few CATSSGRGATDTQYF TGTGCCACCAGCAGTGGGAGGGGCGCCACAGATACGCAGTATTTT
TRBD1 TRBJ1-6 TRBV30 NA CAWGGQAGNSPLHF TGTGCCTGGGGGGGACAGGCCGGTAATTCACCCCTCCACTTT
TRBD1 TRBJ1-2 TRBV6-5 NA CASSDRGPGGYTF TGTGCCAGCAGTGACAGGGGGCCGGGTGGCTACACCTTC
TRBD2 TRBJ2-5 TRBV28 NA CASSFGSGLPETQYF TGTGCCAGCAGTTTTGGATCGGGACTACCGGAGACCCAGTACTTC
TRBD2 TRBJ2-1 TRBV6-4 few CASSPTSGGVNEQFF TGTGCCAGCAGTCCGACTAGCGGGGGGGTTAATGAGCAGTTCTTC
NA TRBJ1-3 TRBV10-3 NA CAISGTGKSSGNTIYF TGTGCCATCAGTGGTACAGGGAAGAGCTCTGGAAACACCATATATTTT
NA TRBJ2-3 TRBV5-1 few CASSLRLEAGDTQYF TGCGCCAGCAGCTTGCGGCTTGAGGCGGGAGATACGCAGTATTTT
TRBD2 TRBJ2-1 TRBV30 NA CACSRGGLLDEQFF TGTGCCTGCTCCCGGGGGGGGCTTTTGGATGAGCAGTTCTTC
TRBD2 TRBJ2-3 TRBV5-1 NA CASSSSTAGGGDTQYF TGCGCCAGCAGCTCCTCCACAGCGGGAGGCGGAGATACGCAGTATTTT
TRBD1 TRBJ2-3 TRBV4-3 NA CASSRNLGQRSTDTQYF TGCGCCAGCAGCCGCAATTTGGGACAGAGGAGCACAGATACGCAGTATTTT
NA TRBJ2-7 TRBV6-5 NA CASSNLAGQRYEQYF TGTGCCAGCAGTAATCTGGCGGGACAGCGATACGAGCAGTACTTC
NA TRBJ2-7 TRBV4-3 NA CASSQRATTDSTYEQYF TGCGCCAGCAGCCAACGGGCGACCACGGACAGCACCTACGAGCAGTACTTC
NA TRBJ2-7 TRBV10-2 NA CASSEFRDNYEQYF TGCGCCAGCAGTGAGTTCCGGGACAACTACGAGCAGTACTTC
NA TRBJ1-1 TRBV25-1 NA CASSEWGEDEAFF TGTGCCAGCAGTGAATGGGGCGAGGATGAAGCTTTCTTT
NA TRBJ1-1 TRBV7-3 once CASSFSGINTEAFF TGTGCCAGCAGCTTCTCAGGGATCAACACTGAAGCTTTCTTT
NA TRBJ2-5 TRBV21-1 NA CASRKGGKRTGGRQETQYF TGTGCCAGCAGGAAAGGGGGAAAGAGGACGGGAGGCAGGCAAGAGACCCAGTACTTC
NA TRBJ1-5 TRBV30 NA CASGAGGNQPQHF TGTGCCTCCGGTGCAGGGGGCAATCAGCCCCAGCATTTT
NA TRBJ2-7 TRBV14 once CASSVADTSYEQYF TGTGCCAGCAGCGTAGCGGATACCTCCTACGAGCAGTACTTC
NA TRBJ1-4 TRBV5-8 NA CASSFMAATNEKLFF TGTGCCAGCAGCTTCATGGCAGCAACTAATGAAAAACTGTTTTTT
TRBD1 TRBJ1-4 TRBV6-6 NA CASSSTGINEKLFF TGTGCCAGCAGTTCGACAGGGATTAATGAAAAACTGTTTTTT
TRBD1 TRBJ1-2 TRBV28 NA CASSLRQGALSYTF TGTGCCAGCAGTTTACGACAGGGGGCGCTTAGCTACACCTTC
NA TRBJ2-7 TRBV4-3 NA CASSQVWGGGYEQYF TGCGCCAGCAGCCAAGTCTGGGGGGGCGGCTACGAGCAGTACTTC
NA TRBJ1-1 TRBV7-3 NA CASSLNAGTEAFF TGTGCCAGCAGCTTAAACGCAGGCACTGAAGCTTTCTTT
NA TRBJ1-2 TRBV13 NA CASSPFWTSYGYTF TGTGCCAGCAGCCCCTTTTGGACAAGCTATGGCTACACCTTC
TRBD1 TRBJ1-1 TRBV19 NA CASTDREGSTEAFF TGTGCCAGTACAGACAGGGAAGGGAGCACTGAAGCTTTCTTT
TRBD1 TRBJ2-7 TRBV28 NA CASYTRGGQAYEQYF TGTGCCAGCTATACTCGAGGGGGCCAGGCCTACGAGCAGTACTTC
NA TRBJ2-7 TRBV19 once CASSFRGEQYF TGTGCCAGTAGTTTTCGAGGCGAGCAGTACTTC
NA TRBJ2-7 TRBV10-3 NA CAISEDLSSYEQYF TGTGCCATCAGTGAGGATCTGAGCTCCTACGAGCAGTACTTC
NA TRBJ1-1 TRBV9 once CASSSSRRKGDEAFF TGTGCCAGCAGCTCATCCCGAAGGAAAGGGGATGAAGCTTTCTTT
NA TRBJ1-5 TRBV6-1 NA CASRGTSGQPQHF TGTGCCAGCAGGGGGACTTCTGGTCAGCCCCAGCATTTT
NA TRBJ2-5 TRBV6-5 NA CASSTGRDQETQYF TGTGCCAGCAGTACTGGCCGGGACCAAGAGACCCAGTACTTC
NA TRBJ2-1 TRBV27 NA CASSFGLMDNEQFF TGTGCCAGCAGTTTTGGACTTATGGACAATGAGCAGTTCTTC
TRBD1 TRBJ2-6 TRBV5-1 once CASTQGPGANVLTF TGCGCCAGCACACAGGGGCCCGGGGCCAACGTCCTGACTTTC